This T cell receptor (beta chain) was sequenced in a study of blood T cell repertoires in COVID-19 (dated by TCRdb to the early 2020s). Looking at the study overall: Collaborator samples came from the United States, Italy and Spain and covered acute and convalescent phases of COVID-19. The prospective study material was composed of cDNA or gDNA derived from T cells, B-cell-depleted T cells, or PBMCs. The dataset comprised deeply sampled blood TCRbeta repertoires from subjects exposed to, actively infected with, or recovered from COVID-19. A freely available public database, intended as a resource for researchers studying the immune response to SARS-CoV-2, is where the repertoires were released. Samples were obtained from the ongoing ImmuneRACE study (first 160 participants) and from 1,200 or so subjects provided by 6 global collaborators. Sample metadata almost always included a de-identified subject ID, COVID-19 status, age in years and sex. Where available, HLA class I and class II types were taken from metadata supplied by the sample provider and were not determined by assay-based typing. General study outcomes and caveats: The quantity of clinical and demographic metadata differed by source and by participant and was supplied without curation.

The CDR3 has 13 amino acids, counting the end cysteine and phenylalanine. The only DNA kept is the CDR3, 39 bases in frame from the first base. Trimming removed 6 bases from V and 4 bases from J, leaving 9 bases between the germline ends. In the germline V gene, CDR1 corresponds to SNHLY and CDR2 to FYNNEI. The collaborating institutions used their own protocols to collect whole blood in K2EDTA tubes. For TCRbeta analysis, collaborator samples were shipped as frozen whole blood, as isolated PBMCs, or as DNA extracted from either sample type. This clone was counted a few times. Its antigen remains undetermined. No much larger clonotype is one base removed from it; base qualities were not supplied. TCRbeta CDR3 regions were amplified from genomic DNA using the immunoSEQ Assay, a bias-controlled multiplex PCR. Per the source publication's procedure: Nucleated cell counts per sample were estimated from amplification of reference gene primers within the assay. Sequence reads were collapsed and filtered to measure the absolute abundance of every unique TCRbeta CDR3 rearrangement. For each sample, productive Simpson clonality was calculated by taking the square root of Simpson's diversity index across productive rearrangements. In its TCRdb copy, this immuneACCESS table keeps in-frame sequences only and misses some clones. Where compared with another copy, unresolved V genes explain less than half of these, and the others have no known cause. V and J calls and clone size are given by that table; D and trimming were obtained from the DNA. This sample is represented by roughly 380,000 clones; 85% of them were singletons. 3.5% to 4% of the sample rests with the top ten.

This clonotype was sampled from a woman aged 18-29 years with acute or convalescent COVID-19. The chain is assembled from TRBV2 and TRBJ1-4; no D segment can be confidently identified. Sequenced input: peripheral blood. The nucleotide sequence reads TGTGCCAGCAGGAGTGGGCGTAATGAAAAACTGTTTTTT. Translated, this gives CASRSGRNEKLFF.